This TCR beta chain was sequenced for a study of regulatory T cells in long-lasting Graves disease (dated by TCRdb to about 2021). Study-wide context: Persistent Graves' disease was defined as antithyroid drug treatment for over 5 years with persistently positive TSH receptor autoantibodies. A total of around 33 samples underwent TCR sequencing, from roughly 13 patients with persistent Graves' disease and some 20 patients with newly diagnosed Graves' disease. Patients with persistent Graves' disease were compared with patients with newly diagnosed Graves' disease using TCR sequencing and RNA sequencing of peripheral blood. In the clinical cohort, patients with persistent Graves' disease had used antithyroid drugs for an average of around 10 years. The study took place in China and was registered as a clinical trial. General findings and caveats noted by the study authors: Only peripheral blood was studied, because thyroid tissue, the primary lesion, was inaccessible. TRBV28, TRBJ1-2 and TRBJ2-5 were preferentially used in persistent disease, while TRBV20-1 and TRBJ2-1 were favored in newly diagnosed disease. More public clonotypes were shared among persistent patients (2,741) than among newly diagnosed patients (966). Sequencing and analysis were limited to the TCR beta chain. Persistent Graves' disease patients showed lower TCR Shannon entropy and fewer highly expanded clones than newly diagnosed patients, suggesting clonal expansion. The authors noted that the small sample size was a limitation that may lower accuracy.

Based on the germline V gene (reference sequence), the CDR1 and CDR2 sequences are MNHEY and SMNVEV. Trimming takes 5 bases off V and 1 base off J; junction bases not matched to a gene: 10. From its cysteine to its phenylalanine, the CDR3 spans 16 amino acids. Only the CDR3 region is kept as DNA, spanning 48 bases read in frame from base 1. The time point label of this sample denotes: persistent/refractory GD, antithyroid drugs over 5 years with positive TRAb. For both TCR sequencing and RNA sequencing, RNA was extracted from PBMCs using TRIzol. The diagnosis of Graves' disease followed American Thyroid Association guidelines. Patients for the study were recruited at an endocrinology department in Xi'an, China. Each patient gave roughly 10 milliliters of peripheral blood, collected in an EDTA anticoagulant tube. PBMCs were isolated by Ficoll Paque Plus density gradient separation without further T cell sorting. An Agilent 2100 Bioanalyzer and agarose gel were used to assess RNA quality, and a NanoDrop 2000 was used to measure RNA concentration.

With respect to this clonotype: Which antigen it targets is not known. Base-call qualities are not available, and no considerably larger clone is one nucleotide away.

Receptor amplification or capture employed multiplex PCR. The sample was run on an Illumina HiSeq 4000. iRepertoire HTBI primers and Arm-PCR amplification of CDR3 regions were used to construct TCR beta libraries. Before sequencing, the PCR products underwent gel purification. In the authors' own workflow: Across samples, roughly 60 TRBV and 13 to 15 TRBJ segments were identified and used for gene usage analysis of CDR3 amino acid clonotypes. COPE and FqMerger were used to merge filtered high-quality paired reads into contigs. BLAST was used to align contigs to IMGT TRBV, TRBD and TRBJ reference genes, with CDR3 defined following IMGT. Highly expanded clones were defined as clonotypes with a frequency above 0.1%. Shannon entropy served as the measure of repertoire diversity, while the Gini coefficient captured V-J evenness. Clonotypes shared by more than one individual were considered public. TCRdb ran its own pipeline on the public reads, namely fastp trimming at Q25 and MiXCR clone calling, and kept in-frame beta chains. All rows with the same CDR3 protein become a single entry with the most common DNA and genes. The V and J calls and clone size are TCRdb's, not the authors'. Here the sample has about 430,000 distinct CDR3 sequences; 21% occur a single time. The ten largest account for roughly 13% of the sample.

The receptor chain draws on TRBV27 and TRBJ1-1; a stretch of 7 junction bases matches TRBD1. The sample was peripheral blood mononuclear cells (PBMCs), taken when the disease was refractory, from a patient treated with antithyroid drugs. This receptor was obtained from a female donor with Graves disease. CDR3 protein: CASSPGDRRGNTEAFF. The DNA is TGTGCCAGCAGTCCGGGGGACAGACGGGGGAACACTGAAGCTTTCTTT.